This TCR beta chain is from a study of early T cells in non-severe SARS-CoV-2 infection. Study context: Sequencing used unsorted whole-blood bulk RNA, so chains lack pairing. Study conclusions and caveats: Private and CD4 specificities were missed by VDJdb matching, skewed to anti-spike CD8.

TCRdb ran MiXCR on the 5' RACE reads and lists one entry per CDR3 protein. The table includes over 20,000 distinct CDR3 sequences, 4.8% detected once. Details on this clonotype: What it binds is unknown.

This CDR3 is built from 14 residues. Per germline, CDR1 SNHLY and CDR2 FYNNEI. V lost 6 bases, J lost 0 bases, and 4 bases stayed unmatched. This chain links TRBV2 with TRBJ1-1, with 7 bases matching TRBD1. The sequencing input was whole blood. The source is an adult who was a healthcare worker with PCR-confirmed SARS-CoV-2 infection or an uninfected control (not recorded which). CDR3: CASRTTGLNTEAFF. CDR3 sequence (DNA): TGTGCCAGCAGGACGACAGGGTTGAACACTGAAGCTTTCTTT.